This T cell receptor beta chain was identified during a study of immune evolution from preneoplasia to lung adenocarcinoma. Study-wide results and limits: Top clone frequencies peaked in normal lung, apparently declining through invasive adenocarcinoma.

H&E slides confirmed each diagnosis, reviewed by two pathologists independently. V lost 6 bases and J lost 1, with 15 bases in between. Germline CDR1 WNHNN, CDR2 SYGVQD (reference sequence). CDR3 length: 15 residues. This clone has a handful of counts. Its specificity is not known. TCRdb keeps only in-frame clones here, not all; method: immunoSEQ multiplex PCR. This table holds around 4,300 clones, around 78% found once. Sequencing input: FFPE adjacent normal lung tissue. This clonotype was obtained from a donor of 70 years or more with lung adenocarcinoma. The rearrangement links TRBV10-1 to TRBJ2-5; D remains unclear. CDR3 sequence reads: CASSPLVGPQETQYF. For the CDR3, the DNA is TGCGCCAGCAGCCCCCTTGTTGGGCCCCAAGAGACCCAGTACTTC.